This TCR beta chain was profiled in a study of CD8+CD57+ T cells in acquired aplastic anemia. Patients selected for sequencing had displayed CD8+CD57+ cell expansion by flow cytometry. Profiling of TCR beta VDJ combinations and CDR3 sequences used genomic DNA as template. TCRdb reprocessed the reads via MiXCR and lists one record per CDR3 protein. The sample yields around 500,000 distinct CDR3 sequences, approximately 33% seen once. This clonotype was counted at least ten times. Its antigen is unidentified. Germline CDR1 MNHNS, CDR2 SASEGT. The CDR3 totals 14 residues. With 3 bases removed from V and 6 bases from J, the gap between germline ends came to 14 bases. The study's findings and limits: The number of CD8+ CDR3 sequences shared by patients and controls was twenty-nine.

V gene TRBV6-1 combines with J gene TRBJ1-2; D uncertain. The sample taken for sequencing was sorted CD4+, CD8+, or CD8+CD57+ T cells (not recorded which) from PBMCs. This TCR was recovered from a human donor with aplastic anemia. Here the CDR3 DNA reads TGTGCCAGCAGTGACATGGGGAAGGTAGATGGCTACACCTTC. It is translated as CASSDMGKVDGYTF.